Included here is one TCR beta chain sequence, with context. Antigen: not known. This entry comes from a study of T cell repertoires in cytomegalovirus infection. For the study at large: It was the public TCR beta signatures that indicated both CMV infection and matching HLA type. Study conclusions and caveats: Predominance within the ex vivo response was attributable to HLA-C-restricted CMV-specific TCR beta clonotypes.

Per the germline V gene, CDR1 is MDHEN and CDR2 is SYDVKM. Trimming took off 3 bases at V and 3 bases at J, with 11 bases between the two ends. The CDR3 is 15 residues long. TCRdb analysed the reads with MiXCR anew, one entry per CDR3 protein. The table has around 540,000 distinct CDR3 sequences, 30% to 35% seen once. The sequencing here drew on cultured PBMCs, taken from culture after CMV antigen stimulation. The origin of this receptor is a human donor in good health (CMV status not recorded). Some clones in this sample may be carry-over from other donors' samples. The V and J genes are TRBV28 and TRBJ2-2; D ambiguous. In DNA form, the CDR3 reads TGTGCCAGCAGTTTGGGTGGAGTTGACACCGGGGAGCTGTTTTTT. Its translation: CASSLGGVDTGELFF. The variable domain in full, completed from reference TRBV28 and TRBJ2-2, reads DVKVTQSSRYLVKRTGEKVFLECVQDMDHENMFWYRQDPGLGLRLIYFSYDVKMKEKGDIPEGYSVSREKKERFSLILESASTNQTSMYLCASSLGGVDTGELFFGEGSRLTVL.